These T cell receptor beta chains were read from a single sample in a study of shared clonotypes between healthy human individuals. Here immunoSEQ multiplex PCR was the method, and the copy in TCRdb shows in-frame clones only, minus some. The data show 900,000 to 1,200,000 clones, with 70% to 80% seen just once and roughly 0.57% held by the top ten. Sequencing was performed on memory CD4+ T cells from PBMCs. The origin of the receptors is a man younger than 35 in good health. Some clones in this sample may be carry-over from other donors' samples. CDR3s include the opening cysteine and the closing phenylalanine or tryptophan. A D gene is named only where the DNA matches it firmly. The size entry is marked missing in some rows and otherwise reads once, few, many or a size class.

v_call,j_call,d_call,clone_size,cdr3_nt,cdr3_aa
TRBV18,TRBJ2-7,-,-,TGTGCCAGCTCCCGAGCACAGGGCATCTACGAGCAGTACTTC,CASSRAQGIYEQYF
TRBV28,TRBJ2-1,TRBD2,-,TGTGCCAGCAGTTTCTCCCACAGAGGGGGCGCAAGCGGGAGGGAGTTCTTC,CASSFSHRGGASGREFF
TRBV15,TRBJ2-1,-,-,TGTGCCACCAGCAGAGATCTCAACAATGAGCAGTTCTTC,CATSRDLNNEQFF
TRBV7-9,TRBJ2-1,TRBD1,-,TGTGCCAGCAGCTTAGGACAGGGTTTTCTTGGGCAGTTCTTC,CASSLGQGFLGQFF
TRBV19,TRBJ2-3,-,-,TGTGCCAGTAGTATAGGACTGAACACAGATACGCAGTATTTT,CASSIGLNTDTQYF
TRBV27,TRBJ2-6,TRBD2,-,TGTGCCAGCAGTTTGGTCGGACTAGCGGGACAACACTCTGGGGCCAACGTCCTGACTTTC,CASSLVGLAGQHSGANVLTF
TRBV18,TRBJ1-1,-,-,TGTGCCAGCTCACCACAAACAAAACCAGAAGCTTTCTTT,CASSPQTKPEAFF
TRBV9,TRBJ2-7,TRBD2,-,TGTGCCAGCAGCATCGGACTAGCGGGGCCCTACGAGCAGTACTTC,CASSIGLAGPYEQYF
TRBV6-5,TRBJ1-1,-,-,TGTGCCAGCAATGGGAACACTGAAGCTTTCTTT,CASNGNTEAFF
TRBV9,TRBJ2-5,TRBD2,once,TGTGCCAGCAGCGTAGGGGCGGGAGGCTCAGGAGAGACCCAGTACTTC,CASSVGAGGSGETQYF
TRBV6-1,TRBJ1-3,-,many,TGTGCCAGCAGTGAAGCCAGGCGGTACTCTGGAAACACCATATATTTT,CASSEARRYSGNTIYF
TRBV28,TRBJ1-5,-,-,TGCAGCGGGAGGGATGATAGCAATCAGCCCCAGCATTTT,CSGRDDSNQPQHF